The 20 T cell receptor beta chains given below trace back to one sample, sequenced in a study of cytomegalovirus exposure and HLA in healthy donors. The PCR used 60 Vbeta and 13 Jbeta primers. The repertoire was sequenced with immunoSEQ multiplex PCR; TCRdb's copy has only in-frame clones and lacks some. The sample holds about 85,000 clones, roughly 80% seen once. Source material: PBMCs. The receptors derive from a woman aged 45-65 years in good health and CMV-seropositive.

The rearrangement links TRBV9 to TRBJ1-3, with 7 bases aligning to TRBD1. The CDR3 sequence is 18 residues long. The germline V gene has CDR1 SGDLS and CDR2 YYNGEE. J was trimmed by 1 base and V by 3 bases; bases with no gene match: 13. The CDR3 loop is CASSAHPGTAYSGNTIYF. As DNA, the CDR3 is TGTGCCAGCAGCGCCCATCCTGGGACAGCGTATTCTGGAAACACCATATATTTT.

The chain joins TRBV7-6 to TRBJ1-2; D may be TRBD1 (6 bases). This CDR3 comprises 12 residues. Germline V gene data show CDR1 as SGHVS and CDR2 as FNYEAQ. Trimming took off 5 bases at V and 6 bases at J, with 10 bases between the two ends. CDR3 bases: TGTGCCAGCAGCCCTTGGACAGATGGCTACACCTTC. Amino acid sequence: CASSPWTDGYTF.

J is TRBJ1-2 and V is TRBV6-1; unclear D gene. V lost 4 bases and J 8 bases, leaving 20 bases between the germline ends. This CDR3 has 15 amino acids. Germline CDR1 and CDR2: MNHNS and SASEGT. The CDR3 here is CASSAWTGSGYGYTF. Written as DNA, the CDR3 is TGTGCCAGCAGTGCCTGGACGGGGTCGGGATACGGCTACACCTTC.

This clone was recorded a few times. V gene TRBV5-1 combines with J gene TRBJ2-1; 11 bases fit TRBD1. Germline values: CDR1 SGHRS, CDR2 YFSETQ. The CDR3 spans 15 residues. The J segment lost 9 bases and the V segment lost 8 bases, leaving 13 bases of the junction unmatched. The CDR3 loop reads CARVNRDRGLSEQFF. DNA for the CDR3: TGCGCCAGGGTGAACCGGGACAGGGGGTTGAGTGAGCAGTTCTTC.

The J gene is TRBJ2-7, the V gene TRBV7-9, with 9 positions matching TRBD1. Germline V gene data show CDR1 as SEHNR and CDR2 as FQNEAQ (reference sequence). This CDR3 is built from 15 residues. V was clipped by 5 bases and J by 1 base; unmatched bases: 6. CDR3 sequence reads: CASSTRQGGSYEQYF. The DNA for the CDR3 is TGTGCCAGCAGCACTCGACAGGGGGGATCCTACGAGCAGTACTTC.

The chain uses TRBV18 and TRBJ1-1; D perhaps matches TRBD1 (5 bases). Deletions cut 5 bases from V and 1 base from J, with 8 bases between. The CDR3 has 13 residues. Germline V gene lookup returns CDR1 KGHSH and CDR2 LQKENI. The CDR3 nucleotides read TGTGCCAGCTCAGTGGGGCCGAACACTGAAGCTTTCTTT. Its protein product is CASSVGPNTEAFF.

The chain couples TRBV6-1 to TRBJ2-1; 9 nucleotides match TRBD2. The CDR3 contains 15 residues. V gave up 4 bases and J gave up 2 bases; unmatched junction bases: 3. Per the germline V gene, CDR1 is MNHNS and CDR2 is SASEGT. CDR3 region: CASSVSGGTYNEQFF. The CDR3 nucleotides are TGTGCCAGCAGTGTAAGCGGGGGGACCTACAATGAGCAGTTCTTC.

This clone was recorded a few times. J is TRBJ1-1 and V is TRBV6-1; D gene unclear. V was cut by 1 base and J by 11 bases, with 14 bases left in between. Germline CDR1 MNHNS, CDR2 SASEGT. The CDR3 consists of 13 residues. CDR3: CASSEVEGSMAFF. In nucleotides, the CDR3 is TGTGCCAGCAGTGAAGTTGAGGGTTCGATGGCTTTCTTT.

V and J are TRBV10-3 and TRBJ1-3; no clear D. Germline V CDR1 and CDR2: ENHRY, SYGVKD. With 0 bases removed from V and 0 bases from J, the gap between germline ends came to 9 bases. The CDR3 consists of 16 residues. The CDR3 here is CAISESPGASGNTIYF. CDR3 coding DNA: TGTGCCATCAGTGAGTCCCCGGGAGCCTCTGGAAACACCATATATTTT.

The CDR3 sequence is CASSPLTEYNEQFF. The DNA of the CDR3 is TGCGCCAGCAGTCCGCTCACTGAGTACAATGAGCAGTTCTTC. This chain links TRBV4-1 with TRBJ2-1; D is unresolved. Germline V gene data show CDR1 as MGHRA and CDR2 as YSYEKL. Trimming took 6 bases from V and 4 from J, leaving 13 bases between them. The CDR3 has 14 amino acids.

The chain couples TRBV6-5 to TRBJ2-7, with TRBD2 matching 8 bases. V lost 5 bases, J lost 1 base, and 7 bases stayed unmatched. The CDR3 is made up of 15 amino acids. The germline CDR1 and CDR2 sequences are MNHEY and SVGAGI. The CDR3 DNA follows: TGTGCCAGCAGTCCCTCGGGGGGGGCATCCTACGAGCAGTACTTC. This codes for CASSPSGGASYEQYF.

The V call is TRBV5-4, the J call TRBJ2-6; weak D call: TRBD1 (5 bases). The CDR3 has 16 residues. The ends were cut back, 4 bases at V and 0 bases at J, with 11 bases in the middle. Germline V gene lookup returns CDR1 SGHNT and CDR2 YYREEE (reference sequence). CDR3 nucleotides: TGTGCCAGCAGCCGCACAGGCCCCTCTGGGGCCAACGTCCTGACTTTC. This codes for CASSRTGPSGANVLTF.

The rearrangement joins TRBV29-1 to TRBJ1-4, with TRBD1 identical over 11 bases. The CDR3 length is 13 residues. V lost 7 bases, J lost 8 bases, and 6 bases stayed unmatched. Germline lookup yields CDR1 SQVTM and CDR2 ANQGSEA. The CDR3 reads CSATGTGGEKLFF. CDR3 sequence (DNA): TGCAGCGCGACCGGGACAGGGGGGGAAAAACTGTTTTTT.

CDR3 protein: CASSEAGGQGFF. CDR3 in DNA: TGTGCCAGCAGTGAAGCAGGAGGACAGGGGTTCTTC. The rearrangement links TRBV6-1 to TRBJ2-1, with 8 bases that match TRBD1. The CDR3 runs 12 residues. CDR1 is MNHNS and CDR2 is SASEGT in the germline V gene. V shed 0 bases and J 15 bases; nucleotides not matched to a gene: 4.

This chain uses TRBV6-5 with TRBJ1-2; 7 nucleotides match TRBD1. V was pared by 5 bases and J by 8 bases, with 11 bases of the junction left unmatched. The germline gives CDR1 MNHEY, CDR2 SVGAGI. The CDR3 is 14 residues long. The CDR3 DNA reads TGTGCCAGCAGTACCGGGACAGCGATTTTGGGCTACACCTTC. Translating gives CASSTGTAILGYTF.

The V and J genes are TRBV10-3 and TRBJ2-5, with 9 bases matching TRBD1. CDR3 length: 13 residues. Germline CDR1 is ENHRY and CDR2 is SYGVKD. After removal of 4 bases from V and 5 bases from J, the junction contained 2 bases not matched to a gene. The CDR3 protein is CAISGGTGETQYF. CDR3 DNA: TGTGCCATCAGTGGGGGGACAGGGGAGACCCAGTACTTC.

This clone was observed a handful of times. The chain employs TRBV7-9 and TRBJ1-4, with D possibly matching TRBD1 (6 bases). The V and J ends lost 0 bases and 0 bases respectively, with 8 bases between them. CDR3 length: 16 amino acids. The germline gives CDR1 SEHNR, CDR2 FQNEAQ (reference sequence). The CDR3 sequence is CASSLAGTTTNEKLFF. The CDR3 DNA follows: TGTGCCAGCAGCTTAGCCGGGACAACAACTAATGAAAAACTGTTTTTT. The variable domain in full, with the rest retrieved from reference TRBV7-9 and TRBJ1-4, is DTGVSQNPRHKITKRGQNVTFRCDPISEHNRLYWYRQTLGQGPEFLTYFQNEAQLEKSRLLSDRFSAERPKGSFSTLEIQRTEQGDSAMYLCASSLAGTTTNEKLFFGSGTQLSVL.

This chain connects TRBV11-3 to TRBJ1-3, with unresolved D. The CDR3 is 12 residues long. Trimming stripped 5 bases from V and 0 bases from J, with 2 bases between. Looked up from germline, CDR1 is SGHNT and CDR2 is YENEEA. The CDR3 loop reads CASSHSGNTIYF. In DNA form, the CDR3 reads TGTGCCAGCAGCCACTCTGGAAACACCATATATTTT.

This clone was detected only a few times. The genes are TRBV5-4 and TRBJ2-1; D remains unclear. V was pared by 2 bases and J by 9 bases, with 6 bases between. The CDR3 runs to 11 residues. CDR1 is SGHNT, CDR2 YYREEE, per germline (reference sequence). CDR3 coding DNA: TGTGCCAGCAGCTTCACAAGTGAGCAGTTCTTC. Translation: CASSFTSEQFF.

Regarding this clone: The junction departs from germline at one end; a sequencing error may be responsible. The chain recombines TRBV7-7 with TRBJ2-1, with D possibly TRBD2 on 6 matching bases. This CDR3 region has 13 residues. The germline V gene has CDR1 SSHAT and CDR2 FNYEAQ (reference sequence). Here the CDR3 DNA reads TGTGCTAGCAGCCCGGGACTCCACAATGAGCAGTTCTTC. Its translation is CASSPGLHNEQFF.